This entry is about one T cell receptor beta chain. Germline V lookup: CDR1 SGHVS, CDR2 FQNEAQ. The length of the CDR3 is 13 residues. The V gene lost 1 base and the J gene lost 9 bases, with 12 bases spanning the gap. Donors comprised only Caucasian adults living in Nashville, Tennessee. Profiling relied on immunoSEQ multiplex PCR, and the TCRdb table lists in-frame clones only, not all of them. The sample yields 2 million to 2.5 million clones, more than 80% seen once. This entry belongs to a study of shared clonotypes between healthy human individuals. On the study more broadly: CD4 naive and memory got three plates each, CD8 naive two, CD8 memory one.

Input material: naive CD4+ T cells from PBMCs. Regarding subset: CD45RA+ positively selected. The chain recombines TRBV7-8 with TRBJ1-1; D is possibly TRBD1 (5 bases). This TCR came from a man aged 18-30 years in good health. Some clones in this sample may be carry-over from other donors' samples. The CDR3 nucleotides are TGTGCCAGCAGCTTAGATGGTGGGGGGAAAGCTTTCTTT. Its protein product is CASSLDGGGKAFF.